This T cell receptor beta chain was identified in a study of beta chain features in type 1 diabetes. For this clone: Its target is not known.

Trimming took 2 bases from V and 8 from J, leaving 15 bases between them. The CDR3 has 14 amino acids. Germline CDR1 and CDR2: SEHNR and FQNEAQ (reference sequence). Study-wide results and limits: There was a moderate but significant shortening of TCRB CDR3s in all four CD4+ subsets of Type 1 diabetes patients. Over-representation of high TCR-expressing cells was a possible consequence of cDNA sequencing.

Of the isolated RNA, all was reverse transcribed, and so the sequenced material was expressed TCRB transcripts. Using immunoSEQ multiplex PCR, the repertoire was profiled, and TCRdb retains in-frame clones only, with some absent. The repertoire consists of about 340,000 clones, with around an eighth occurring once and the leading ten covering 0.015%. The chain is built from TRBV7-9 and TRBJ1-2; D ambiguous. The sequence derives from a woman aged 18-35 years with type 1 diabetes. What was sequenced was naive CD4+ T cells from blood. CDR3 sequence: CASSLKGSEGGYTF. The CDR3 DNA is TGTGCCAGCAGCTTAAAGGGAAGCGAGGGAGGCTACACCTTC.